The rows below give T cell receptor beta chains drawn from one sample of a study of control samples from healthy donors and cancer patients. Data came from immunoSEQ multiplex PCR; TCRdb stores just in-frame clones and leaves some out. The repertoire holds approximately 190,000 clones, with approximately 90% as singletons. The specimen sequenced was blood. Every receptor here comes from a man aged 25-45 years in good health. The CDR3 runs from the conserved cysteine through the conserved F or W. D genes are given only for firm matches. Clone size is shown for a subset of rows, as once, few, many or a class of expanded clone.

DNA: TGTGCCAGTAGGAGCCAGGATTATAGCAATCAGCCCCAGCATTTT
CDR3: CASRSQDYSNQPQHF
D: NA
size: NA
J: TRBJ1-5
V: TRBV19

DNA: TGTGCCAGCAGCCCAAGGGACGGATCCTACGAGCAGTACTTC
CDR3: CASSPRDGSYEQYF
D: NA
size: NA
J: TRBJ2-7
V: TRBV13

DNA: TGTGCCAGCAGCTATCTGACAAGCTACGAGCAGTACTTC
CDR3: CASSYLTSYEQYF
D: NA
size: NA
J: TRBJ2-7
V: TRBV7-9

DNA: TGTGCCAGCACCATGGACAGGGCTGGAAACACCATATATTTT
CDR3: CASTMDRAGNTIYF
D: TRBD1
size: NA
J: TRBJ1-3
V: TRBV6-6

DNA: TGTGCCAGCAGTGAGACGACAGGGAGAACAGATACGCAGTATTTT
CDR3: CASSETTGRTDTQYF
D: TRBD1
size: NA
J: TRBJ2-3
V: TRBV7-3

DNA: TGTGCCAGCTCACCACCGCTAGCGGGGACCACAGATACGCAGTATTTT
CDR3: CASSPPLAGTTDTQYF
D: TRBD2
size: NA
J: TRBJ2-3
V: TRBV18

DNA: TGTGCCAGCAGCAAAATCAGTACCCGGGACAGGGCCTTCGGTGAGCAGTTCTTC
CDR3: CASSKISTRDRAFGEQFF
D: NA
size: NA
J: TRBJ2-1
V: TRBV21-1

DNA: TGTGCCAGCCGACAGAGCAATCAGCCCCAGCATTTT
CDR3: CASRQSNQPQHF
D: NA
size: NA
J: TRBJ1-5
V: TRBV6-5

DNA: TGTGCCAGCAGCCAAGGGGTACATGGCTACACCTTC
CDR3: CASSQGVHGYTF
D: NA
size: NA
J: TRBJ1-2
V: TRBV7-9

DNA: TGTGCCAGCCGTCCGACAGGCATAAACACTGAAGCTTTCTTT
CDR3: CASRPTGINTEAFF
D: NA
size: NA
J: TRBJ1-1
V: TRBV2

DNA: TGTGCCAGCAGCCCCGGGACAGCCTACACAGATACGCAGTATTTT
CDR3: CASSPGTAYTDTQYF
D: TRBD1
size: NA
J: TRBJ2-3
V: TRBV7-9

DNA: TGTGCCAGACAGGGGGTCCCCCCTAATGAAAAACTGTTTTTT
CDR3: CARQGVPPNEKLFF
D: TRBD1
size: NA
J: TRBJ1-4
V: TRBV2

DNA: TGCGCCAGCGCCGTAGCGGGGGGGAACACAGATACGCAGTATTTT
CDR3: CASAVAGGNTDTQYF
D: TRBD2
size: NA
J: TRBJ2-3
V: TRBV5-1

DNA: TGTGCCAGCAGCTTAGGGGCAGGGGGCATTAATTCACCCCTCCACTTT
CDR3: CASSLGAGGINSPLHF
D: TRBD1
size: NA
J: TRBJ1-6
V: TRBV7-8

DNA: TGTGCCACCAGTGACGGGACTAGCGGGGGCTCCGAGCAGTACTTC
CDR3: CATSDGTSGGSEQYF
D: TRBD2
size: NA
J: TRBJ2-7
V: TRBV24-1

DNA: TGTGCCAGCAGTCCACGACTAGCGGGCTACAGCTCCTACGAGCAGTACTTC
CDR3: CASSPRLAGYSSYEQYF
D: TRBD2
size: NA
J: TRBJ2-7
V: TRBV7-2

DNA: TGCGCCAGCACAAGGACTAGCGGTTACAATGAGCAGTTCTTC
CDR3: CASTRTSGYNEQFF
D: TRBD2
size: once
J: TRBJ2-1
V: TRBV5-1

DNA: TGTGCCACCGGCGGGCTAGCGGGGGGCAGCTCCTACAATGAGCAGTTCTTC
CDR3: CATGGLAGGSSYNEQFF
D: TRBD2
size: NA
J: TRBJ2-1
V: TRBV24-1

DNA: TGTGCCAGCAGCTTAGGGCAGGCGCCCGGGGCAGATACGCAGTATTTT
CDR3: CASSLGQAPGADTQYF
D: NA
size: NA
J: TRBJ2-3
V: TRBV11-3

DNA: TGTGCCAGCAGCCCGACAGGGAGCACCGGGGAGCTGTTTTTT
CDR3: CASSPTGSTGELFF
D: TRBD1
size: NA
J: TRBJ2-2
V: TRBV6-5

DNA: TGTGCCAGCAGCTTACTGACAGGGACGCTTAACTATGGCTACACCTTC
CDR3: CASSLLTGTLNYGYTF
D: TRBD1
size: once
J: TRBJ1-2
V: TRBV7-9

DNA: TGTGCCAGCAGCTTAAGCACAGGGAACTACGAGCAGTACTTC
CDR3: CASSLSTGNYEQYF
D: NA
size: NA
J: TRBJ2-7
V: TRBV7-9

DNA: TGTGCCAGAAGCTTTAGGACAGGGATGAACACTGAAGCTTTCTTT
CDR3: CARSFRTGMNTEAFF
D: TRBD1
size: NA
J: TRBJ1-1
V: TRBV5-3

DNA: TGCGCCAGCAGGTTACCGGGACCTCCGGGAACGCAGTATTTT
CDR3: CASRLPGPPGTQYF
D: NA
size: NA
J: TRBJ2-3
V: TRBV10-1

DNA: TGCGCCAGCAGCTTGGGGCAGGGGAGTGGCTACACCTTC
CDR3: CASSLGQGSGYTF
D: NA
size: NA
J: TRBJ1-2
V: TRBV5-1

DNA: TGTGCCAGCAGTGCACTACCCGGGACAGCCCGGATAGATGAGCAGTTCTTC
CDR3: CASSALPGTARIDEQFF
D: TRBD1
size: NA
J: TRBJ2-1
V: TRBV6-1

DNA: TGCGCCAGCAGCGGACAGGGGATTGGATACACTGAAGCTTTCTTT
CDR3: CASSGQGIGYTEAFF
D: TRBD1
size: few
J: TRBJ1-1
V: TRBV5-1

DNA: TGTGCCAGCAGCACTAGCGGGGGAAGGTTCGAGCAGTACTTC
CDR3: CASSTSGGRFEQYF
D: TRBD2
size: NA
J: TRBJ2-7
V: TRBV3-1/TRBV3-2